Given below is one TCR beta chain in context. As yet, its antigen is unknown. What was sequenced were expressed TCRB transcripts, since all of the isolated RNA had been reverse transcribed. Profiling relied on immunoSEQ multiplex PCR, and the TCRdb table lists in-frame clones only, not all of them. The top ten hold over 0.01% of the sample, which has more than 250,000 clones, around 22% seen once. This sample is part of a study of beta chain features in type 1 diabetes. General study findings and limits: In comparison with healthy donors, patients had naive, central memory and Treg TCRB repertoires that appeared more similar. People with Type 1 diabetes carried modestly yet significantly shorter TCRB CDR3s in all four CD4+ subsets.

Sequenced sample: naive CD4+ T cells from blood. This TCR was recovered from a woman aged 25-40 years with type 1 diabetes.

Written as DNA, the CDR3 is TGTGCCAGCAGTTTACAGGGGTACGAGCAGTACTTC. Residues: CASSLQGYEQYF. The chain joins TRBV28 to TRBJ2-7; D perhaps matches TRBD1 (6 bases). Trimming shortened V by 2 bases and J by 4 bases, and 6 bases separated the two germline ends. Looked up from germline, CDR1 is MDHEN and CDR2 is SYDVKM. This CDR3 spans 12 amino acids.